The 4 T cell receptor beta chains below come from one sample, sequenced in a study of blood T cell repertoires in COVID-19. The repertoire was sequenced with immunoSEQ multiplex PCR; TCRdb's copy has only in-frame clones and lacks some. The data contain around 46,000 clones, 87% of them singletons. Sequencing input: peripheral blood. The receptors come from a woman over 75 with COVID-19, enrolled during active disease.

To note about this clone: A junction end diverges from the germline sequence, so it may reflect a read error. The CDR3 protein is CASSRNPRVGGSYEQYF. Here the CDR3 DNA reads TGTGCCAGTTCACGAAACCCTCGGGTAGGGGGCAGCTACGAGCAGTACTTC. The chain employs TRBV18 and TRBJ2-7; 7 bases are shared with TRBD1. CDR3 length: 17 amino acids. The V gene's germline CDR1 is KGHSH and CDR2 LQKENI.

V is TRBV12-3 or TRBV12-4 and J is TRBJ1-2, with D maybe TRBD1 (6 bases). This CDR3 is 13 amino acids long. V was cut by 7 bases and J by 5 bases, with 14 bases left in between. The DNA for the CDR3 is TGTGCCAGCACCCTAGGACAGAGATATGGCTACACCTTC. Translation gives CASTLGQRYGYTF.

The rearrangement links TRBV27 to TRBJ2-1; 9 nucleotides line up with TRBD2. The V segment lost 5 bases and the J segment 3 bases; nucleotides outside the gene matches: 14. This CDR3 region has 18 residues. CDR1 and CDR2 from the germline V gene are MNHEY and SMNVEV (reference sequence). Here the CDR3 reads CASSTPPGREGLYNEQFF. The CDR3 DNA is TGTGCCAGCAGTACCCCCCCTGGGCGGGAGGGCCTCTACAATGAGCAGTTCTTC.

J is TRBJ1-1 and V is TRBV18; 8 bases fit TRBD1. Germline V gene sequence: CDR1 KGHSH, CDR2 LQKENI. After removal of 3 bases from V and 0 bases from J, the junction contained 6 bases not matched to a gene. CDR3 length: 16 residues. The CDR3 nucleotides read TGTGCCAGCTCACCTCTGGCGGGACAGGTGAACACTGAAGCTTTCTTT. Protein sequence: CASSPLAGQVNTEAFF.